The 27 T cell receptor beta chains in this list originate from one sample, sequenced in a study of blood T cell repertoires in COVID-19. Method: immunoSEQ multiplex PCR; TCRdb's copy keeps in-frame clones and lacks some. The table shows 75,000 to 100,000 clones, with around 87% occurring only once. What was sequenced was peripheral blood. These receptors originate from a human donor in a cohort sampled during active COVID-19.

The chain links TRBV10-3 to TRBJ1-3, with 9 nucleotides matching TRBD1. Trimming at V came to 7 bases and at J to 0 bases, leaving 4 bases not matched to a gene. This CDR3 comprises 15 residues. Germline V gives CDR1 ENHRY, CDR2 SYGVKD. The CDR3 spells CAITTGQGSGNTIYF. DNA of the CDR3: TGTGCCATCACTACGGGACAGGGCTCTGGAAACACCATATATTTT.

The gene calls are TRBV18 and TRBJ2-1; 9 nucleotides align to TRBD1. The CDR3 spans 17 residues. The V and J ends lost 5 bases and 4 bases, in that order; junction bases with no gene match: 12. Germline-derived CDR1 and CDR2 are KGHSH and LQKENI. The chain's CDR3 is CASSSKPGTGTYNEQFF. The CDR3 coding sequence is TGTGCCAGCTCATCAAAGCCCGGGACAGGGACTTACAATGAGCAGTTCTTC. The variable domain in full, with the rest retrieved from reference TRBV18 and TRBJ2-1, is NAGVMQNPRHLVRRRGQEARLRCSPMKGHSHVYWYRQLPEEGLKFMVYLQKENIIDESGMPKERFSAEFPKEGPSILRIQQVVRGDSAAYFCASSSKPGTGTYNEQFFGPGTRLTVL.

This clone was counted a single time. J is TRBJ2-7 and V is TRBV5-4; 11 nucleotides agree with TRBD1. The V gene's germline CDR1 is SGHNT and CDR2 YYREEE (reference sequence). The CDR3 runs 14 residues. V lost 1 base, J lost 4 bases, and 1 base stayed unmatched. CDR3 in amino acids: CASSLRDRGYEQYF. In nucleotides, the CDR3 is TGTGCCAGCAGCTTGAGGGACAGGGGGTACGAGCAGTACTTC.

This chain links TRBV5-1 with TRBJ2-5; 8 bases map to TRBD1. V was pared by 3 bases and J by 4 bases, with 5 bases of the junction left unmatched. From germline, CDR1 is SGHRS and CDR2 YFSETQ. This CDR3 is 14 amino acids long. Here the CDR3 reads CASSSTGGGETQYF. DNA of the CDR3: TGCGCCAGCAGCTCTACAGGGGGAGGAGAGACCCAGTACTTC.

This chain uses TRBV12-5 with TRBJ2-1; 8 bases are a match to TRBD2. Germline assignment: CDR1 LGHNT and CDR2 FRNRAP. CDR3 size: 16 residues. Germline trimming cut 0 bases from V and 8 bases from J; bases unmatched to any gene: 9. CDR3 sequence (DNA): TGTGCTAGTGGTTTGGTAATTAGCGGGGTCGGCTATGAGCAGTTCTTC. It codes for CASGLVISGVGYEQFF.

The chain joins TRBV7-2 to TRBJ1-5; D ambiguous. V lost 1 base, J lost 6 bases, and 16 bases lay in between. Per germline, CDR1 SGHTA and CDR2 FQGNSA. This CDR3 has 16 amino acids. The CDR3 loop is CASSLEVRGGVQPQHF. CDR3 nucleotides: TGTGCCAGCAGCTTAGAGGTCAGAGGCGGTGTTCAGCCCCAGCATTTT.

The J gene is TRBJ1-2, the V gene TRBV7-9, with a tentative D call TRBD1 (6 bases). CDR1 and CDR2 (germline): SEHNR, FQNEAQ (reference sequence). V was clipped by 4 bases and J by 8 bases, with 14 bases between them. This CDR3 has 13 residues. CDR3 in DNA: TGTGCCAGCAGCTCAAGACAGGTTGGCGGCTACACCTTC. Its protein product is CASSSRQVGGYTF.

Only one count was recorded for this clone. This rearrangement joins TRBV3-1 (or the pseudogene TRBV3-2) to TRBJ1-2, with D possibly being TRBD1 (5 bases). Deletions cut 3 bases from V and 10 bases from J, with 24 bases between. This CDR3 has 16 residues. Germline V gene sequence: CDR1 LGHDT, CDR2 YNNKEL (reference sequence). For the CDR3, the DNA is TGTGCCAGCAGCCAGGGTCTCAGGGCTCGCCCCAGCGACTACACCTTC. This gives the protein CASSQGLRARPSDYTF.

This CDR3 is CASAEGDTEAFF. CDR3 DNA: TGTGCCAGCGCCGAAGGGGACACTGAAGCTTTCTTT. The chain combines TRBV13 with TRBJ1-1; D is perhaps TRBD1 (5 bases). The CDR3 consists of 12 residues. Trimming took off 8 bases at V and 3 bases at J, with 10 bases between the two ends. Germline V gene data show CDR1 as PRHDT and CDR2 as FYEKMQ (reference sequence).

The chain has TRBV6-2 or TRBV6-3 and TRBJ2-3; perhaps TRBD2 as D (5 bases). Germline CDR1 reads MNHEY; CDR2 reads SVGEGT. This CDR3 is 13 amino acids long. Deletions cut 3 bases from V and 3 bases from J, with 7 bases between. The CDR3 is CASSYGRTDTQYF. Here the CDR3 DNA reads TGTGCCAGCAGTTATGGGAGAACAGATACGCAGTATTTT.

The gene calls are TRBV5-4 and TRBJ2-6; D remains unclear. Trimming took 1 base from V and 0 from J, leaving 5 bases between them. Germline CDR1 reads SGHNT; CDR2 reads YYREEE (reference sequence). This CDR3 comprises 15 residues. This CDR3 is CASSLYGSGANVLTF. DNA of the CDR3: TGTGCCAGCAGCTTGTACGGCTCTGGGGCCAACGTCCTGACTTTC.

V and J are TRBV2 and TRBJ1-2, with 7 positions matching TRBD1. There are 11 residues in the CDR3. V was pared by 7 bases and J by 6 bases, with 2 bases of the junction left unmatched. CDR1 and CDR2 (germline): SNHLY, FYNNEI. CDR3 nucleotide sequence: TGTGCCAGCAAAACAGGGGATGGCTACACCTTC. Protein product: CASKTGDGYTF.

This chain joins TRBV3-1 (or the pseudogene TRBV3-2) and TRBJ1-6; D perhaps matches TRBD1 (6 bases). V was shortened by 4 bases and J by 5 bases, with 21 bases between the two germline ends. The CDR3 extends over 18 amino acids. Germline lookup yields CDR1 LGHDT and CDR2 YNNKEL (reference sequence). The CDR3: CASSRQVARDTNNSPLHF. The CDR3 region has the DNA TGTGCCAGCAGCCGACAGGTGGCCCGGGACACCAATAATTCACCCCTCCACTTT.

This chain links TRBV5-1 with TRBJ2-7, with 7 positions matching TRBD1. Germline V gives CDR1 SGHRS, CDR2 YFSETQ. The junction had 9 bases not matched to a gene; V was cut back by 1 base and J by 5 bases. This CDR3 has 15 amino acids. CDR3 region: CASSLFLQGVNEQYF. DNA of the CDR3: TGCGCCAGCAGCTTGTTTCTGCAGGGGGTGAACGAGCAGTACTTC.

The chain recombines TRBV19 with TRBJ1-4, with 9 bases identical to TRBD1. Germline CDR1 is LNHDA and CDR2 is SQIVND (reference sequence). The CDR3 covers 15 residues. With V trimmed by 4 bases and J by 10 bases, 10 bases remained unmatched. The CDR3 DNA is TGTGCCAGTAGTAGACGCCGGGACAGGGACGGAAAACTGTTTTTT. This translates into CASSRRRDRDGKLFF.

This clone was seen just once. The V call is TRBV5-1, the J call TRBJ2-1; D is uncertain. Germline V gene data show CDR1 as SGHRS and CDR2 as YFSETQ. The CDR3 is 14 amino acids. V was trimmed by 0 bases and J by 6 bases, leaving 10 bases between them. In DNA form, the CDR3 reads TGCGCCAGCAGCTTGGTGCTAGAAGTCAATGAGCAGTTCTTC. Protein sequence: CASSLVLEVNEQFF.

Here the CDR3 reads CASKRGGSSYEQYF. DNA for the CDR3: TGTGCCAGCAAACGGGGGGGGAGCTCCTACGAGCAGTACTTC. The chain couples TRBV27 to TRBJ2-7; TRBD2 aligns across 8 bases. CDR3 length: 14 amino acids. Germline V gene lookup returns CDR1 MNHEY and CDR2 SMNVEV (reference sequence). Trimming removed 7 bases from V and 0 bases from J; junction bases left unmatched: 5.

This rearrangement joins TRBV6-1 to TRBJ2-7; D unclear. The V gene lost 1 base and the J gene lost 5 bases, with 6 bases spanning the gap. The CDR3 contains 12 residues. CDR1 MNHNS and CDR2 SASEGT come from the germline V gene. CDR3 bases: TGTGCCAGCAGTGAAGGCGGTGACGAGCAGTACTTC. Translated: CASSEGGDEQYF.

The rearrangement uses TRBV28 and TRBJ2-7; maybe TRBD2 (5 bases). In germline, CDR1 is MDHEN, CDR2 SYDVKM. Trimming left V 7 bases short and J 2 bases short, with 18 bases between. This CDR3 spans 15 amino acids. The CDR3 DNA sequence: TGTGCCAGCACCCGACTGGGAGTCGGAGCCTACGAGCAGTACTTC. It translates to CASTRLGVGAYEQYF.

The rearrangement joins TRBV3-1 (or the pseudogene TRBV3-2) to TRBJ1-5; possible D gene TRBD1, 5 bases. This CDR3 spans 14 amino acids. CDR1 and CDR2 (germline): LGHDT, YNNKEL (reference sequence). V lost 3 bases and J lost 7, with 13 bases in between. The CDR3 sequence is CASSHGHPTQPQHF. In nucleotides, the CDR3 is TGTGCCAGCAGCCACGGACACCCGACCCAGCCCCAGCATTTT.

This chain uses TRBV19 with TRBJ1-3, with D perhaps TRBD1 (5 bases). CDR1 is LNHDA and CDR2 is SQIVND in the germline V gene (reference sequence). This CDR3 comprises 17 residues. V shed 2 bases and J shed 2 bases, with 16 bases lying between them. The CDR3 DNA is TGTGCCAGTAGTATAAGGGACGGGGGAACGCCTGGAAACACCATATATTTT. Translation gives CASSIRDGGTPGNTIYF. The whole variable domain, remainder taken from reference TRBV19 and TRBJ1-3, is DGGITQSPKYLFRKEGQNVTLSCEQNLNHDAMYWYRQDPGQGLRLIYYSQIVNDFQKGDIAEGYSVSREKKESFPLTVTSAQKNPTAFYLCASSIRDGGTPGNTIYFGEGSWLTVV.

The chain carries TRBV5-1 and TRBJ1-1, with a weak D call TRBD1 (5 bases). With 0 bases removed from V and 4 bases from J, the gap between germline ends came to 13 bases. The CDR3 consists of 15 residues. Looked up from germline, CDR1 is SGHRS and CDR2 is YFSETQ. This CDR3 is CASSLEQGSLTEAFF. The CDR3 DNA follows: TGCGCCAGCAGCTTGGAGCAGGGATCCCTCACTGAAGCTTTCTTT.

This chain connects TRBV6-4 to TRBJ2-1; D might be TRBD1 (5 bases). CDR1 and CDR2 from the germline V gene are MRHNA and SNTAGT. The CDR3 is made up of 14 amino acids. Deletions cut 2 bases from V and 7 bases from J, with 12 bases between. The CDR3 sequence is CASSDGSGRNEQFF. CDR3 nucleotides: TGTGCCAGCAGTGACGGCTCAGGGCGAAATGAGCAGTTCTTC.

This sequence joins TRBV6-5 and TRBJ2-7; 8 bases are a match to TRBD1. CDR1 and CDR2 (germline): MNHEY, SVGAGI. The CDR3 covers 15 residues. V was pared by 5 bases and J by 4 bases, with 10 bases of the junction left unmatched. In nucleotides, the CDR3 is TGTGCCAGCAGTCCAATACGGACAGGGAAGTACGAGCAGTACTTC. Its protein is CASSPIRTGKYEQYF.

The V call is TRBV27, the J call TRBJ2-1, with TRBD1 identical over 7 bases. CDR3 length: 13 amino acids. CDR1 and CDR2 (germline): MNHEY, SMNVEV (reference sequence). Trimming removed 8 bases from V and 4 bases from J; junction bases left unmatched: 5. CDR3 DNA: TGTGCCAGCTCCCGACAGGGTTACAATGAGCAGTTCTTC. It specifies CASSRQGYNEQFF.

This clone was counted once. The V gene is TRBV14, the J gene TRBJ2-3; 7 nucleotides align to TRBD2. CDR3 size: 15 residues. V shed 4 bases, J shed 3 bases, and the junction held 7 bases outside the gene matches. Germline V gene data show CDR1 as SGHDN and CDR2 as FVKESK. DNA of the CDR3: TGTGCCAGCAGCCTCGGACTAGTGGGTACAGATACGCAGTATTTT. Its protein product is CASSLGLVGTDTQYF. Supplemented by reference TRBV14 and TRBJ2-3, the full variable domain reads EAGVTQFPSHSVIEKGQTVTLRCDPISGHDNLYWYRRVMGKEIKFLLHFVKESKQDESGMPNNRFLAERTGGTYSTLKVQPAELEDSGVYFCASSLGLVGTDTQYFGPGTRLTVL.

The chain combines TRBV28 with TRBJ2-7; tentatively, D is TRBD1 (5 bases). CDR1 MDHEN and CDR2 SYDVKM come from the germline V gene. CDR3 size: 14 residues. V was pared by 8 bases and J by 0 bases, with 14 bases between. In DNA form, the CDR3 reads TGTGCCAGCCTCAGGGCCGGAGACTCCTACGAGCAGTACTTC. Protein sequence: CASLRAGDSYEQYF.